This entry concerns a single TCR beta chain. CDR1 is SGHTA and CDR2 is FQGNSA in the germline V gene. Losses at the gene ends were 4 bases for V and 1 base for J; bases not matched to a gene: 6. This CDR3 is built from 16 residues. These data belong to a study of spatial heterogeneity in lung cancer. Documented time point: sample taken at primary tumor resection. Unsorted whole RNA samples from tumor, nontumor lung or frozen PBMC were sequenced. The donor group consisted of approximately 77 patients who had untreated, early-stage non-small cell lung cancer. Single TCR cDNA molecules each had their own unique molecular identifier. TCRdb redid the calling of the 5' RACE reads with MiXCR, one entry per CDR3 protein. The profile shows just under 95,000 distinct CDR3 sequences, approximately 12% of them singletons.

The clonotype was recovered from a male donor with early-stage non-small cell lung cancer. The sample here was PBMCs, taken at surgery. The chain has TRBV7-2 and TRBJ2-1, with 8 bases identical to TRBD2. The CDR3 loop reads CASSYVAGRSYNEQFF. The CDR3 nucleotides read TGTGCCAGCAGCTATGTAGCGGGAAGATCCTACAATGAGCAGTTCTTC.